Presented here are 15 T cell receptor beta chains from one specimen sequenced in a study of T cells in localized non-small cell lung cancer. This table comes from immunoSEQ multiplex PCR, and its TCRdb copy is limited to in-frame clones, with some not included. Found here are around 36,000 clones, 70% to 80% of them singletons; the top ten hold under 45%. Specimen: PBMCs, collected before any cancer treatment. These receptors were collected from a woman aged 40-69 years with stage II squamous cell lung carcinoma.

Here the CDR3 reads CASSPLTGTHAYEQYF. The CDR3 bases are TGTGCCAGCAGCCCCCTTACCGGGACCCATGCCTACGAGCAGTACTTC. V gene TRBV11-2 combines with J gene TRBJ2-7; D assignment may be TRBD1 or TRBD2 (5 bases each). Germline V gives CDR1 SGHAT, CDR2 FQNNGV. The length of the CDR3 is 16 residues. Trimming took off 5 bases at V and 2 bases at J, with 19 bases between the two ends.

Comments on this clone: The germline gene is not matched at one end of the junction; a read error may be the cause. The V call is TRBV16, the J call TRBJ2-1; D is perhaps TRBD1 (6 bases). CDR1 is KGHSY, CDR2 FQNENV, per germline. The CDR3 is made up of 14 amino acids. CDR3 amino acids: CASSQGGGYHEQFF. The DNA for the CDR3 is TGTGCCAGCAGCCAAGGTGGGGGCTACCATGAGCAGTTCTTC. The full variable domain, in which reference TRBV16 and TRBJ2-1 provide the parts outside the CDR3, is GEEVAQTPKHLVRGEGQKAKLYCAPIKGHSYVFWYQQVLKNEFKFLISFQNENVFDETGMPKERFSAKCLPNSPCSLEIQATKLEDSAVYFCASSQGGGYHEQFFGPGTRLTVL.

This clone is termed medium-sized. This chain uses TRBV7-6 with TRBJ1-1; D unresolved. In germline, CDR1 is SGHVS, CDR2 FNYEAQ. CDR3 size: 18 residues. Trimming took off 5 bases at V and 1 base at J, with 23 bases between the two ends. CDR3 coding DNA: TGTGCCAGCAGCCCCACGGGAGTTGGGGAGGGTGCGAACACTGAAGCTTTCTTT. Translating it yields CASSPTGVGEGANTEAFF.

This sequence joins TRBV19 and TRBJ1-6; TRBD1 matches 9 bases. Germline V gene data show CDR1 as LNHDA and CDR2 as SQIVND (reference sequence). The CDR3 covers 17 residues. The trim removed 3 bases at V and 0 bases at J, leaving 3 bases unmatched. The CDR3 sequence: CASSIRTGASYNSPLHF. DNA for the CDR3: TGTGCCAGTAGTATCCGGACAGGGGCCTCCTATAATTCACCCCTCCACTTT.

This clone was seen just once. The chain combines TRBV18 with TRBJ1-2; D ambiguous. The V end lost 4 bases, the J end lost 0 bases, and 12 bases lay between the germline ends. Germline-derived CDR1 and CDR2 are KGHSH and LQKENI. The CDR3 extends over 15 amino acids. The CDR3 coding sequence is TGTGCCAGCTCACAGGAGGGCCGTTCTAACTATGGCTACACCTTC. Its translation: CASSQEGRSNYGYTF.

The V and J genes are TRBV2 and TRBJ2-5, with TRBD2 identical over 9 bases. The CDR3 contains 12 residues. The germline CDR1 and CDR2 sequences are SNHLY and FYNNEI. J was trimmed by 10 bases and V by 1 base; bases with no gene match: 1. The CDR3 is CASSEERGDQYF. CDR3 coding DNA: TGTGCCAGCAGTGAAGAGCGGGGGGACCAGTACTTC.

The V call is TRBV6-1, the J call TRBJ2-7; maybe TRBD1 (7 bases). The CDR3 consists of 14 residues. Germline lookup yields CDR1 MNHNS and CDR2 SASEGT. Trimming removed 6 bases from V and 0 bases from J, with 12 bases in between. This CDR3 reads CASRDRRGSYEQYV. In DNA form, the CDR3 reads TGTGCCAGCAGGGACAGGAGGGGCTCCTACGAGCAGTACGTC.

The rearrangement links TRBV7-2 to TRBJ2-1, with TRBD1 matching 7 bases. V shed 1 base and J 0 bases; nucleotides not matched to a gene: 3. Germline V CDR1 and CDR2: SGHTA, FQGNSA. CDR3 length equals 16 residues. This CDR3 reads CASSLVAGGSYNEQFF. The DNA of the CDR3 is TGTGCCAGCAGCTTAGTGGCAGGGGGCTCCTACAATGAGCAGTTCTTC.

The chain uses TRBV19 and TRBJ1-4; D perhaps matches TRBD1 (6 bases). V was shortened by 4 bases and J by 8 bases, with 11 bases between the two germline ends. The germline gives CDR1 LNHDA, CDR2 SQIVND (reference sequence). The length of the CDR3 is 13 residues. This CDR3 reads CASSSTGGEKLFF. DNA of the CDR3: TGTGCCAGTAGTAGCACGGGGGGCGAAAAACTGTTTTTT.

This rearrangement joins TRBV10-1 to TRBJ2-3, with D perhaps TRBD1 (5 bases). This CDR3 contains 13 residues. The germline CDR1 and CDR2 sequences are WNHNN and SYGVQD (reference sequence). V shed 3 bases and J shed 5 bases, with 9 bases lying between them. The CDR3 region has the DNA TGCGCCAGCAGTGAAGGGGATCGAGATACGCAGTATTTT. It translates to CASSEGDRDTQYF.

By frequency in the sample, this clone is medium-sized. The rearrangement uses TRBV27 and TRBJ2-7, with 10 bases lining up with TRBD2. This CDR3 has 15 residues. V was clipped by 5 bases and J by 1 base; unmatched bases: 5. CDR1 and CDR2 from the germline V gene are MNHEY and SMNVEV (reference sequence). The CDR3 DNA reads TGTGCCAGCAGTACTCTAGCGGGAGTTTCCTACGAGCAGTACTTC. Translating it yields CASSTLAGVSYEQYF.

The chain carries TRBV2 and TRBJ1-1; D unclear. Trimming took 0 bases from V and 5 from J, leaving 7 bases between them. Germline CDR1 and CDR2: SNHLY and FYNNEI. The length of the CDR3 is 13 residues. The CDR3 sequence is CASSEASGTEAFF. The CDR3 DNA is TGTGCCAGCAGTGAAGCGAGTGGGACTGAAGCTTTCTTT. Filled out from reference TRBV2 and TRBJ1-1, the complete variable domain reads EPEVTQTPSHQVTQMGQEVILRCVPISNHLYFYWYRQILGQKVEFLVSFYNNEISEKSEIFDDQFSVERPDGSNFTLKIRSTKLEDSAMYFCASSEASGTEAFFGQGTRLTVV.

V and J are TRBV10-3 and TRBJ2-2, with D hard to call. This CDR3 has 15 amino acids. Germline CDR1 reads ENHRY; CDR2 reads SYGVKD. The V gene lost 0 bases and the J gene lost 5 bases, with 10 bases spanning the gap. CDR3: CAISESGSWTGELFF. The CDR3 DNA follows: TGTGCCATCAGTGAGTCGGGCAGCTGGACCGGGGAGCTGTTTTTT.

The chain recombines TRBV5-6 with TRBJ2-5; D may be TRBD1 or TRBD2 (5 bases each). Deletions cut 0 bases from V and 5 bases from J, with 8 bases between. CDR1 is SGHDT and CDR2 is YYEEEE in the germline V gene. The CDR3 contains 13 residues. CDR3 sequence (DNA): TGTGCCAGCAGCTTGGGGGGGACGGAGACCCAGTACTTC. It yields the protein CASSLGGTETQYF.

This chain joins TRBV7-6 and TRBJ2-5; 10 bases fit TRBD2. The CDR3 is made up of 17 amino acids. V trimming: 5 bases; J trimming: 4 bases; junction bases outside the gene matches: 13. Germline V gene lookup returns CDR1 SGHVS and CDR2 FNYEAQ. The CDR3 DNA is TGTGCCAGCAGCCGCCCCGCCCAGCGGGGGGGTTCAGAGACCCAGTACTTC. It is translated as CASSRPAQRGGSETQYF.